The 14 T cell receptor beta chains in this list originate from one sample, sequenced in a study of CD8+ T cells in alopecia areata. Treatment given: oral pan-JAK inhibitor, 5-10 mg twice daily. Extracted RNA was reverse transcribed into cDNA, the sequencing template. The table came from immunoSEQ multiplex PCR; TCRdb's copy has only in-frame clones and leaves some out. The sample has approximately 43,000 clones; roughly two thirds are singletons. The material was CD8+ T cells sorted from blood, obtained at week 4, from a patient treated with tofacitinib. The receptors were gathered from a human donor with alopecia areata.

V gene TRBV29-1 combines with J gene TRBJ2-1; TRBD2 agrees at 11 bases. V was clipped by 8 bases and J by 4 bases; unmatched bases: 7. The CDR3 consists of 14 residues. Germline V CDR1 and CDR2: SQVTM, ANQGSEA. The chain's CDR3 is CSSKLAGAYNEQFF. CDR3 nucleotide sequence: TGCAGCTCGAAACTAGCGGGGGCGTACAATGAGCAGTTCTTC.

This clone has just a few counts. The chain links TRBV29-1 to TRBJ2-1, with D hard to call. The CDR3 extends over 11 amino acids. Germline lookup yields CDR1 SQVTM and CDR2 ANQGSEA. Trimming took 2 bases from V and 5 from J, leaving 4 bases between them. CDR3 nucleotides: TGCAGCGTTGAACGGAACAATGAGCAGTTCTTC. Protein sequence: CSVERNNEQFF.

The chain has TRBV15 and TRBJ2-1; 9 positions agree with TRBD2. The germline gives CDR1 LNHNV, CDR2 YYDKDF (reference sequence). V was clipped by 7 bases and J by 3 bases; unmatched bases: 7. The CDR3 contains 15 residues. The CDR3 protein is CATKSDSGGYNEQFF. CDR3 DNA: TGTGCCACCAAGAGCGATAGCGGGGGCTACAATGAGCAGTTCTTC.

The V gene is TRBV14, the J gene TRBJ2-1; D may be TRBD1 (8 bases). Trimming pared 4 bases from V and 2 bases from J, leaving 21 bases between. This CDR3 region has 18 residues. CDR1 and CDR2 from the germline V gene are SGHDN and FVKESK. CDR3 nucleotide sequence: TGTGCCAGCAGCCCCCGAACTCGGACAGGGAGGGCCTACAATGAGCAGTTCTTC. Translated, it gives CASSPRTRTGRAYNEQFF.

This clone was observed a handful of times. The chain carries TRBV6-1 and TRBJ1-2; D is ambiguous. Germline V gene lookup returns CDR1 MNHNS and CDR2 SASEGT. This CDR3 has 14 amino acids. V lost 5 bases and J lost 2, with 12 bases in between. The CDR3 protein is CASSPPGSNYGYTF. CDR3 coding DNA: TGTGCCAGCAGTCCCCCGGGATCAAACTATGGCTACACCTTC.

This clone was counted between two and nine times. The chain is built from TRBV7-9 and TRBJ2-1, with D unclear. CDR1 SEHNR and CDR2 FQNEAQ come from the germline V gene (reference sequence). CDR3 size: 12 residues. The V and J ends lost 7 bases and 6 bases respectively, with 10 bases between them. The CDR3 sequence is CASTSSPNEQFF. The CDR3 DNA reads TGTGCCAGCACCTCCTCCCCCAATGAGCAGTTCTTC.

The CDR3 loop reads CASSSRGNEQFF. The CDR3 DNA sequence: TGTGCCAGCAGCTCGAGGGGGAATGAGCAGTTCTTC. The chain carries TRBV7-2 and TRBJ2-1, with D possibly being TRBD1 (6 bases). Germline-derived CDR1 and CDR2 are SGHTA and FQGNSA. The CDR3 length is 12 residues. V shed 4 bases and J shed 7 bases, with 8 bases lying between them. Full variable domain (outside the CDR3, taken from reference TRBV7-2 and TRBJ2-1): GAGVSQSPSNKVTEKGKDVELRCDPISGHTALYWYRQSLGQGLEFLIYFQGNSAPDKSGLPSDRFSAERTGGSVSTLTIQRTQQEDSAVYLCASSSRGNEQFFGPGTRLTVL.

The chain joins TRBV4-3 to TRBJ1-1, with a possible D match to TRBD1 (6 bases). The CDR3 runs to 15 residues. Germline CDR1 and CDR2: LGHNA and YSLEER. Trimming took 1 base from V and 3 from J, leaving 12 bases between them. DNA of the CDR3: TGCGCCAGCAGCCAAGTAGGGGGATCGTACACTGAAGCTTTCTTT. Amino acids: CASSQVGGSYTEAFF.

In its sample, this clone was seen once. The chain joins TRBV29-1 to TRBJ2-2; 10 bases map to TRBD2. V gave up 6 bases and J gave up 4 bases; unmatched junction bases: 8. Germline values: CDR1 SQVTM, CDR2 ANQGSEA. The CDR3 runs to 15 residues. DNA of the CDR3: TGCAGCGTAATCCCTAGCGGGGGTGGCACCGGGGAGCTGTTTTTT. This codes for CSVIPSGGGTGELFF.

The table lists this clone with a few counts. The chain carries TRBV9 and TRBJ2-3; the match to TRBD2 covers 9 bases. The V and J ends lost 4 bases and 0 bases, in that order; junction bases with no gene match: 9. This CDR3 region has 17 residues. CDR1 SGDLS and CDR2 YYNGEE come from the germline V gene. DNA of the CDR3: TGTGCCAGCAGCCAAACCAGCGGGGGGACCAGCACAGATACGCAGTATTTT. Its translation: CASSQTSGGTSTDTQYF.

The V call is TRBV5-1, the J call TRBJ1-5, with unresolved D. The CDR3 totals 15 residues. Germline CDR1 is SGHRS and CDR2 is YFSETQ. The germline V and J ends were trimmed by 1 base and 3 bases, with 11 bases remaining between them. In DNA, the CDR3 is TGCGCCAGCAGCTTGACCGGGGTCAACAATCAGCCCCAGCATTTT. Protein product: CASSLTGVNNQPQHF.

The chain combines TRBV29-1 with TRBJ1-1, with a tentative D call TRBD1 (5 bases). This CDR3 has 16 amino acids. CDR1 and CDR2 (germline): SQVTM, ANQGSEA. V lost 1 base and J 6 bases, leaving 21 bases between the germline ends. CDR3: CSVEGDGRMSFPEAFF. In nucleotides, the CDR3 is TGCAGCGTTGAAGGGGACGGACGCATGAGTTTTCCTGAAGCTTTCTTT.

V gene TRBV13 combines with J gene TRBJ2-7; D remains ambiguous. Germline assignment: CDR1 PRHDT and CDR2 FYEKMQ (reference sequence). There are 14 residues in the CDR3. Trimming shortened V by 3 bases and J by 5 bases, and 14 bases separated the two germline ends. Here the CDR3 DNA reads TGTGCCAGCAGCTTGGGTGGTAGGCTCAACGAGCAGTACTTC. It encodes CASSLGGRLNEQYF.

The V and J genes are TRBV29-1 and TRBJ1-1, with D unclear. This CDR3 contains 11 residues. The germline gives CDR1 SQVTM, CDR2 ANQGSEA. The CDR3 spells CRGIVNTEAFF. The CDR3 DNA is TGCAGGGGAATCGTGAACACTGAAGCTTTCTTT. The full variable domain, its missing parts supplied by reference TRBV29-1 and TRBJ1-1, is SAVISQKPSRDICQRGTSLTIQCQVDSQVTMMFWYRQQPGQSLTLIATANQGSEATYESGFVIDKFPISRPNLTFSTLTVSNMSPEDSSIYLCRGIVNTEAFFGQGTRLTVV.